The 10 T cell receptor beta chains listed next were all sequenced from one sample in a study of T cells expressing NK-cell markers. No DNA is given; TCRdb re-called the 5' RACE reads and lists each CDR3 protein once. This listing includes some 460,000 distinct CDR3 sequences. The sample comprised blood T cells: a sorted CD56 or NKG2C T cell subset, CD4+ or CD8+ T cells, or bulk PBMC T cells (not recorded which). The receptor set was obtained from a woman aged 45-59 years in good health.

The chain is built from TRBV5-1 and TRBJ2-3. Germline CDR1 reads SGHRS; CDR2 reads YFSETQ. This CDR3 has 14 residues. CDR3 residues: CASAKGTTTDTQYF.

The chain carries TRBV20-1 and TRBJ2-3; the TCRdb call, TRBD2, lacks DNA for checking. The length of the CDR3 is 14 residues. Germline loops: CDR1 DFQATT, CDR2 SNEGSKA (reference sequence). This CDR3 reads CSAGRGGRTDTQYF.

V gene TRBV5-1 combines with J gene TRBJ2-2; TCRdb indicates TRBD2, and absent DNA this call remains unverified. Germline CDR1 reads SGHRS; CDR2 reads YFSETQ. There are 18 residues in the CDR3. The CDR3 protein is CASSLAGTSGGNTGELFF.

This chain uses TRBV20-1 with TRBJ1-2; TCRdb's D call of TRBD1 is untestable without DNA. The V gene's germline CDR1 is DFQATT and CDR2 SNEGSKA (reference sequence). This CDR3 is built from 14 residues. CDR3 amino acids: CSATTGTGVLGYTF.

The gene calls are TRBV29-1 and TRBJ2-7; with no DNA, the TCRdb D assignment of TRBD1 cannot be verified. The CDR3 is made up of 13 amino acids. Per the germline V gene, CDR1 is SQVTM and CDR2 is ANQGSEA. The chain's CDR3 is CSVGGALRGEQYF.

The chain links TRBV5-1 to TRBJ2-1; TCRdb's D gene call, TRBD1, goes unchecked for lack of DNA. Germline-derived CDR1 and CDR2 are SGHRS and YFSETQ. This CDR3 has 15 residues. The CDR3 here is CASSGPGQGRNEQFF. The complete variable domain, with remaining parts taken from reference TRBV5-1 and TRBJ2-1, reads KAGVTQTPRYLIKTRGQQVTLSCSPISGHRSVSWYQQTPGQGLQFLFEYFSETQRNKGNFPGRFSGRQFSNSRSEMNVSTLELGDSALYLCASSGPGQGRNEQFFGPGTRLTVL.

The V and J genes are TRBV11-2 and TRBJ2-1; there is no DNA to check the TCRdb D call of TRBD2. Germline-derived CDR1 and CDR2 are SGHAT and FQNNGV. The CDR3 has 14 amino acids. The CDR3 protein is CASATSGSINEQFF.

The chain combines TRBV20-1 with TRBJ2-5; TCRdb's D call, TRBD1, is unchecked because there is no DNA. In germline, CDR1 is DFQATT, CDR2 SNEGSKA (reference sequence). The CDR3 sequence is 15 residues long. CDR3: CSADPGTGLVKTQYF.

The J gene is TRBJ2-7, the V gene TRBV5-1; without DNA, the TCRdb call of TRBD1 cannot be checked. The germline V gene has CDR1 SGHRS and CDR2 YFSETQ. The CDR3 runs 20 residues. The CDR3: CASSLGPGTASGWNSNEQYF.

The chain couples TRBV6-6 to TRBJ1-1; TCRdb designates TRBD1, a call that cannot be tested without DNA. The CDR3 consists of 17 residues. Germline V CDR1 and CDR2: MNHNY, SVGAGI (reference sequence). The CDR3 region is CASSYGGTGRGNTEAFF.